This record looks at one TCR beta chain sequence and its context. Assay used: immunoSEQ multiplex PCR; TCRdb lists only in-frame clones, some missing. The table records 95,000 to 150,000 clones, just over 85% of them present only once. The data originate from a study of blood T cell repertoires in COVID-19. The wider study: Collection of acute and convalescent COVID-19 samples took place in the United States, Italy and Spain.

V trimming: 6 bases; J trimming: 0 bases; junction bases outside the gene matches: 12. Germline V gene sequence: CDR1 MNHEY, CDR2 SVGEGT. The CDR3 spans 18 residues. The sequenced material came from peripheral blood. The chain is built from TRBV6-2 or TRBV6-3 and TRBJ2-5; TRBD2 matches at 11 bases. The sequence came from a woman aged 45-65 years with active or convalescent COVID-19. In DNA, the CDR3 is TGTGCCAGCAGCCGACTAGCGGGGTTGCGACGTAACCAAGAGACCCAGTACTTC. Translating gives CASSRLAGLRRNQETQYF.